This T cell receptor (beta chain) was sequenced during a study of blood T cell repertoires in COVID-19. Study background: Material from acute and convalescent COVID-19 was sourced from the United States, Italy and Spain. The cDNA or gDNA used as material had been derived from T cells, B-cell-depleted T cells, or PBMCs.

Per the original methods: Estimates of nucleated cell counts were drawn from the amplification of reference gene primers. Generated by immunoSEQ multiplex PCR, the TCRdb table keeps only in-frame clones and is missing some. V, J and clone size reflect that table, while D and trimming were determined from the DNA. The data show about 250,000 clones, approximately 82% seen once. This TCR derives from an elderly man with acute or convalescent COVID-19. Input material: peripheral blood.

CDR3 region: CASRRTTGETGGTQYF. As DNA, the CDR3 is TGTGCCAGTAGAAGAACGACAGGGGAGACTGGGGGGACCCAGTACTTC. J is TRBJ2-5 and V is TRBV19, with TRBD1 matching 8 bases. Germline CDR1 and CDR2: LNHDA and SQIVND (reference sequence). The CDR3 is 16 residues long. Germline trimming cut 6 bases from V and 7 bases from J; bases unmatched to any gene: 16.